These 23 T cell receptor beta chains originate from one sample sequenced in a study of blood T cells in healthy people across ages. A second PCR of about 7 to 11 cycles used a sample-barcoded 5' primer and a J-beta primer mix. TCRdb processed the 5' RACE reads anew with MiXCR; each CDR3 protein has one entry. The data show some 1.8 million distinct CDR3 sequences, 30% to 40% seen once. Material: blood. The receptor set was obtained from a human donor in good health.

This clonotype showed up many times. The chain couples TRBV7-3 to TRBJ2-3; a weak D match, TRBD2 (6 bases). Germline V gene sequence: CDR1 SGHTA, CDR2 FQGTGA. Trimming shortened V by 8 bases and J by 6 bases, and 18 bases separated the two germline ends. The CDR3 length is 14 residues. CDR3 bases: TGTGCCAGCTCACCAGGTACCGGGACTGATACGCAGTATTTT. Its translation: CASSPGTGTDTQYF.

This chain connects TRBV28 to TRBJ2-7; D might be TRBD2 (5 bases). Germline V CDR1 and CDR2: MDHEN, SYDVKM. The CDR3 is 12 residues long. V was pared by 3 bases and J by 7 bases, with 10 bases between. The CDR3 DNA is TGTGCCAGCAGTTTCTTTACGGGGGAGCAGTACTTC. Residues: CASSFFTGEQYF.

Remarks on this clonotype: This may stem from a read error, because a much larger clone lies one nucleotide away. This chain joins TRBV24-1 and TRBJ2-1; TRBD1 might be the D (6 bases). CDR1 KGHDR and CDR2 SFDVKD come from the germline V gene. The CDR3 totals 19 residues. V lost 3 bases and J lost 8, with 28 bases in between. For the CDR3, the DNA is TGTGCCACCAGTGATAGGGACAAGGGGCGAGGGTCGCCCCAAGATGAGCAGTTCTTC. It specifies CATSDRDKGRGSPQDEQFF.

This clonotype has only a few counts. This sequence joins TRBV7-3 and TRBJ1-2; 7 nucleotides agree with TRBD1. CDR3 size: 15 residues. Per germline, CDR1 SGHTA and CDR2 FQGTGA. The V and J ends lost 5 bases and 1 base, in that order; junction bases with no gene match: 7. DNA of the CDR3: TGTGCCAGCAGCCTAGGAGGGGACAGTAACTATGGCTACACCTTC. It yields the protein CASSLGGDSNYGYTF.

The J gene is TRBJ2-4, the V gene TRBV13; perhaps TRBD1 as D (6 bases). CDR3 length: 13 amino acids. Trimming stripped 4 bases from V and 5 bases from J, with 9 bases between. The germline gives CDR1 PRHDT, CDR2 FYEKMQ (reference sequence). CDR3 in DNA: TGTGCCAGCAGCTCCGGGACACAAAACATTCAGTACTTC. This codes for CASSSGTQNIQYF.

The chain links TRBV20-1 to TRBJ2-7; D tentatively fits TRBD1 or TRBD2 (5 bases each). The CDR3 loop spans 13 amino acids. V shed 8 bases and J shed 3 bases, with 17 bases lying between them. Germline assignment: CDR1 DFQATT and CDR2 SNEGSKA (reference sequence). CDR3 amino acids: CSTTTGPHYEQYF. Written as DNA, the CDR3 is TGCAGTACCACCACGGGACCCCACTACGAGCAGTACTTC.

The chain joins TRBV29-1 to TRBJ1-2, with D maybe TRBD1 (5 bases). Germline CDR1 SQVTM, CDR2 ANQGSEA. CDR3 size: 15 residues. The V end lost 0 bases, the J end lost 5 bases, and 16 bases lay between the germline ends. For the CDR3, the DNA is TGCAGCGTTGAAGAGAGAGAGGGGACGGTTTATGGCTACACCTTC. Translating it yields CSVEEREGTVYGYTF.

The chain recombines TRBV2 with TRBJ1-2; TRBD1 matches at 7 bases. This CDR3 contains 13 residues. CDR1 and CDR2 (germline): SNHLY, FYNNEI. The junction had 9 bases not matched to a gene; V was cut back by 6 bases and J by 8 bases. DNA of the CDR3: TGTGCCAGCAGGACAGGGTCACGCGGGGGCTACACCTTC. Encoded protein: CASRTGSRGGYTF.

This clonotype occurred a few times. The chain joins TRBV4-3 to TRBJ1-4, with 7 bases lining up with TRBD1. The CDR3 contains 15 residues. CDR1 LGHNA and CDR2 YSLEER come from the germline V gene. Germline trimming cut 1 base from V and 8 bases from J; bases unmatched to any gene: 7. CDR3 sequence: CASSQARQGIEKLFF. The CDR3 DNA sequence: TGCGCCAGCAGCCAAGCGCGACAGGGAATAGAAAAACTGTTTTTT.

This clonotype was picked up one time. The chain couples TRBV7-9 to TRBJ2-3; 8 bases are shared with TRBD2. This CDR3 comprises 16 residues. Germline CDR1 and CDR2: SEHNR and FQNEAQ (reference sequence). J gave up 0 bases and V 5 bases, and 7 bases lay outside the gene matches. In DNA form, the CDR3 reads TGTGCCAGCAGCAGACTAGCGCCAACCAGCACAGATACGCAGTATTTT. It specifies CASSRLAPTSTDTQYF.

Remarks on this clonotype: An end of the junction differs from the germline gene, which may be a read error. V is TRBV9 and J is TRBJ2-1; 10 bases agree with TRBD2. Germline V gives CDR1 SGDLS, CDR2 YYNGEE. There are 16 residues in the CDR3. CDR3 amino acids: CDSSVGASGGADEQFF. The CDR3 coding sequence is TGTGACAGCAGCGTAGGAGCCAGCGGGGGGGCGGATGAGCAGTTCTTC.

The table lists this clonotype with a few counts. The chain has TRBV20-1 and TRBJ1-2; 10 bases agree with TRBD1. Germline V CDR1 and CDR2: DFQATT, SNEGSKA (reference sequence). This CDR3 spans 16 amino acids. V lost 3 bases and J lost 4; bases outside the gene matches: 11. CDR3 loop: CSASALRQGASYGYTF. The CDR3 region has the DNA TGCAGTGCTAGCGCCCTCAGACAGGGGGCGAGCTATGGCTACACCTTC.

V usage is TRBV12-3 or TRBV12-4 and J usage is TRBJ1-2, with 9 nucleotides matching TRBD1. V gave up 1 base and J gave up 3 bases; unmatched junction bases: 9. The length of the CDR3 is 17 residues. The CDR3 DNA is TGTGCCAGCAGTTTAGTGGGACAGGGAGGTTTTGACTATGGCTACACCTTC. The encoded protein is CASSLVGQGGFDYGYTF.

The CDR3 DNA reads as TGTGCCAGCAGCTTTTACTTAGGGGGCAGCTATAATTCACCCCTCCACTTT. Translated: CASSFYLGGSYNSPLHF. This chain links TRBV7-8 with TRBJ1-6; 7 nucleotides agree with TRBD1. V lost 3 bases, J lost 3 bases, and 8 bases stayed unmatched. Germline V gene lookup returns CDR1 SGHVS and CDR2 FQNEAQ. The CDR3 spans 17 residues.

This clonotype has at least ten counts. V usage is TRBV12-3 or TRBV12-4 and J usage is TRBJ2-7; D is tentatively TRBD1 or TRBD2 (5 bases each). Trimming removed 5 bases at V and 1 base at J, with 12 bases between. This CDR3 is built from 14 residues. CDR3 sequence reads: CASSPRGPSYEQYF. The CDR3 nucleotides read TGTGCCAGCAGTCCCCGGGGACCGTCCTACGAGCAGTACTTC.

In the case of this clonotype: One end of the junction is discordant with germline, which a read error may explain. The rearrangement joins TRBV7-2 to TRBJ2-3, with 7 bases aligning to TRBD1. Germline V CDR1 and CDR2: SGHTA, FQGNSA. This CDR3 comprises 15 residues. CDR3 DNA sequence: TGTGCCAGCAGCCCGAACCGAGGGGGCACGGATACGCAGTATTTT. This encodes CASSPNRGGTDTQYF.

This chain joins TRBV5-5 and TRBJ2-1; TRBD2 matches 15 bases. Losses at the gene ends were 5 bases for V and 7 bases for J; bases not matched to a gene: 10. Germline CDR1 and CDR2: SGHKS and YYEKEE (reference sequence). The CDR3 contains 17 residues. CDR3 nucleotide sequence: TGTGCCAGCAGGGTAGGACTAGCGGGGGGGCGGGTAAATGAGCAGTTCTTC. This gives the protein CASRVGLAGGRVNEQFF.

This clonotype was detected only a few times. The CDR3 coding sequence is TGCAGCGTTGATTTCGTCGCGGGGGATGAGCAGTTCTTC. Translation gives CSVDFVAGDEQFF. The gene calls are TRBV29-1 and TRBJ2-1; 7 nucleotides agree with TRBD2. Germline CDR1 reads SQVTM; CDR2 reads ANQGSEA. The CDR3 runs to 13 residues. The V and J ends lost 3 bases and 8 bases, in that order; junction bases with no gene match: 7.

The chain uses TRBV6-7 and TRBJ1-2; 9 bases match TRBD1. TRBV6-7 is an open reading frame, and its role is uncertain. The J segment lost 4 bases and the V segment lost 10 bases, leaving 16 bases of the junction unmatched. This CDR3 comprises 16 residues. The CDR3 reads CAKPPPGQGISYGYTF. CDR3 DNA sequence: TGTGCCAAACCCCCCCCCGGACAGGGGATTTCCTATGGCTACACCTTC.

In DNA form, the CDR3 reads TGCAGTGCTAGAGATTGGGAGGGGAGCTCCTACAATGAGCAGTTCTTC. It specifies CSARDWEGSSYNEQFF. This rearrangement joins TRBV20-1 to TRBJ2-1; 7 positions match TRBD2. Per germline, CDR1 DFQATT and CDR2 SNEGSKA (reference sequence). This CDR3 spans 16 amino acids. The V and J ends lost 0 bases and 0 bases, in that order; junction bases with no gene match: 5.

The chain uses TRBV18 and TRBJ1-2, with 10 nucleotides matching TRBD1. Trimming cost V 1 base and J 8 bases; bases outside gene matches: 4. Germline V lookup: CDR1 KGHSH, CDR2 LQKENI. The CDR3 consists of 14 residues. The CDR3 is CASSPLGQGSGYTF. In DNA, the CDR3 is TGTGCCAGCTCACCACTGGGACAGGGGAGCGGCTACACCTTC. Full variable domain (missing parts from reference TRBV18 and TRBJ1-2): NAGVMQNPRHLVRRRGQEARLRCSPMKGHSHVYWYRQLPEEGLKFMVYLQKENIIDESGMPKERFSAEFPKEGPSILRIQQVVRGDSAAYFCASSPLGQGSGYTFGSGTRLTVV.

This chain joins TRBV7-9 and TRBJ1-2; perhaps TRBD1 as D (6 bases). The germline gives CDR1 SEHNR, CDR2 FQNEAQ (reference sequence). The V gene lost 5 bases and the J gene lost 2 bases, with 15 bases spanning the gap. The CDR3 totals 15 residues. CDR3 residues: CASSGTGGANYGYTF. Written as DNA, the CDR3 is TGTGCCAGCAGCGGGACCGGGGGCGCGAACTATGGCTACACCTTC.

This clonotype turned up a few times. The V and J genes are TRBV28 and TRBJ1-2, with 7 nucleotides matching TRBD1. Trimming removed 3 bases from V and 2 bases from J; junction bases left unmatched: 6. The CDR3 totals 15 residues. The germline V gene encodes CDR1 MDHEN and CDR2 SYDVKM. CDR3 coding DNA: TGTGCCAGCAGTTTCTACAGGGGCCAAAACTATGGCTACACCTTC. Residues: CASSFYRGQNYGYTF.